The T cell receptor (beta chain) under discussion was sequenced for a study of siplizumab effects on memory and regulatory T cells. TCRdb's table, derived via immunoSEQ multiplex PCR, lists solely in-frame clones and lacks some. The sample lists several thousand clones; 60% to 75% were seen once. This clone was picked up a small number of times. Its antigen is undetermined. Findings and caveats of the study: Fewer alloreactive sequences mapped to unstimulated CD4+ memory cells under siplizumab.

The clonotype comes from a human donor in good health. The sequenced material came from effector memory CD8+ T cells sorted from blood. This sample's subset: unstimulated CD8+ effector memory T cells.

The CDR3 loop is CASSFERGGADTQYF. CDR3 nucleotides: TGTGCCAGCAGTTTTGAGCGGGGGGGGGCAGATACGCAGTATTTT. The chain uses TRBV27 and TRBJ2-3; 10 positions agree with TRBD2. V trimming: 3 bases; J trimming: 4 bases; junction bases outside the gene matches: 4. Per germline, CDR1 MNHEY and CDR2 SMNVEV (reference sequence). The length of the CDR3 is 15 residues.